A selection of T cell receptor beta chains follows, all from one sample in a study of T-cell reconstitution after alpha-beta-depleted transplantation in children. TCRdb re-derived calls from the PCR reads in MiXCR, one entry per CDR3 protein. The repertoire holds hundreds of thousands of distinct CDR3 sequences, approximately 17% seen once, with over 0.95% in the top ten. The material sequenced was PBMCs from the stem cell graft donor, taken from the stem cell graft. The source is a human donor who donated a stem cell graft to a child with acute myeloid leukemia. Both conserved end residues are part of each CDR3. The D gene is left open where the match is weak. Where a row states a size, it is once, few, many or the class of an expanded clone; other rows omit it.

size: few; D: TRBD2; V: TRBV10-3; J: TRBJ2-3; DNA: TGTGCCATCAGTCGGACTAGCGGGTCCCTTCCAGATACGCAGTATTTT; CDR3: CAISRTSGSLPDTQYF
size: many; D: TRBD1; V: TRBV7-3; J: TRBJ2-6; DNA: TGTGCCAGCAGCCTATCGACAGGGACTGGGGCCAACGTCCTGACTTTC; CDR3: CASSLSTGTGANVLTF
size: NA; D: NA; V: TRBV7-1; J: TRBJ2-5; DNA: TGTGCCAGCAGCACCCTCTACAGGGAGGAAGAGACCCAGTACTTC; CDR3: CASSTLYREEETQYF
size: few; D: NA; V: TRBV7-2; J: TRBJ1-5; DNA: TGTGCCAGCAGCCGGGGGAGGATGGCGAATCAGCCCCAGCATTTT; CDR3: CASSRGRMANQPQHF
size: many; D: NA; V: TRBV20-1; J: TRBJ2-1; DNA: TGCAGTGCTAGAGACGGCGCCAGGGGATTTGGCAATGAGCAGTTCTTC; CDR3: CSARDGARGFGNEQFF
size: few; D: TRBD2; V: TRBV25-1; J: TRBJ2-1; DNA: TGTGCCAGCAGTCCCCGCGGGGGGGCTGGCTACAATGAGCAGTTCTTC; CDR3: CASSPRGGAGYNEQFF
size: NA; D: NA; V: TRBV20-1; J: TRBJ1-5; DNA: TGCAGTGCTAGACAGGAAAATGGTCAGCCCCAGCATTTT; CDR3: CSARQENGQPQHF
size: few; D: TRBD2; V: TRBV15; J: TRBJ2-7; DNA: TGTGCCACCAGCAGAGATCCTCCGGGGGGACCCCTCTACGAGCAGTACTTC; CDR3: CATSRDPPGGPLYEQYF
size: NA; D: NA; V: TRBV29-1; J: TRBJ2-5; DNA: TGCAGCGTTGCGTCGAATCCAGAGACCCAGTACTTC; CDR3: CSVASNPETQYF
size: many; D: NA; V: TRBV29-1; J: TRBJ2-3; DNA: TGCAGCGTTGAAACTGACACAGATACGCAGTATTTT; CDR3: CSVETDTDTQYF
size: many; D: TRBD1; V: TRBV20-1; J: TRBJ2-1; DNA: TGCAGTGCTAGCTCCGGACAGGGGAACGACAATGAGCAGTTCTTC; CDR3: CSASSGQGNDNEQFF
size: many; D: NA; V: TRBV20-1; J: TRBJ1-5; DNA: TGCAGTGCTAGGAAGGGGAATAGCAATCAGCCCCAGCATTTT; CDR3: CSARKGNSNQPQHF
size: NA; D: NA; V: TRBV28; J: TRBJ1-1; DNA: TGTGCCAGCAGTACCCTCGAAACAGCGCCCACCCATGAAGCTTTCTTT; CDR3: CASSTLETAPTHEAFF
size: NA; D: NA; V: TRBV5-1; J: TRBJ1-2; DNA: TGCGCCAGCAGCTTTACAGAGACTTTTGGTGGCTACACCTTC; CDR3: CASSFTETFGGYTF
size: few; D: NA; V: TRBV11-2; J: TRBJ2-1; DNA: TGTGCCAGCAGCTTAGATCGGAGGATTGAGCAGTTCTTC; CDR3: CASSLDRRIEQFF
size: many; D: TRBD2; V: TRBV20-1; J: TRBJ2-1; DNA: TGCAGTGCTTACTTCGGGGGGGCGGCTAATGAGCAGTTCTTC; CDR3: CSAYFGGAANEQFF
size: many; D: NA; V: TRBV29-1; J: TRBJ1-2; DNA: TGCAGCGGACAGTGGGGATTCTATGGCTACACCTTC; CDR3: CSGQWGFYGYTF
size: few; D: NA; V: TRBV5-1; J: TRBJ1-1; DNA: TGCGCCAGCAGCTTGGATGGCCTTCGCGCTTTCTTT; CDR3: CASSLDGLRAFF
size: NA; D: NA; V: TRBV4-1; J: TRBJ1-1; DNA: TGCGCCAGCAGCCGGCAGACAGACGACACTGAAGCTTTCTTT; CDR3: CASSRQTDDTEAFF
size: few; D: NA; V: TRBV29-1; J: TRBJ2-6; DNA: TGCAGCACTATCGACTGGGCCAACGTCCTGACTTTC; CDR3: CSTIDWANVLTF
size: many; D: NA; V: TRBV12-3/TRBV12-4; J: TRBJ2-5; DNA: TGTGCCAGCAGTTTCGAGCTGGGGGCGCAGGAAGAGACCCAGTACTTC; CDR3: CASSFELGAQEETQYF
size: NA; D: NA; V: TRBV6-2/TRBV6-3; J: TRBJ2-5; DNA: TGTGCCAGCAGTAGAGCTAGCGTCCAAGAGACCCAGTACTTC; CDR3: CASSRASVQETQYF
size: few; D: NA; V: TRBV7-9; J: TRBJ1-2; DNA: TGTGCCAGCAGCTTAAGTTCGGGGGAAGCTAACTATGGCTACACCTTC; CDR3: CASSLSSGEANYGYTF
size: NA; D: NA; V: TRBV5-1; J: TRBJ1-2; DNA: TGCGCCAGCAGCTTGGAGGTCACCCTAACCTATGGCTACACCTTC; CDR3: CASSLEVTLTYGYTF
size: few; D: NA; V: TRBV9; J: TRBJ2-7; DNA: TGTGCCAGCAGCGTTTACCCGGGGGAATCCTACGAGCAGTACTTC; CDR3: CASSVYPGESYEQYF
size: NA; D: TRBD1; V: TRBV28; J: TRBJ1-5; DNA: TGTGCCAGCAGGGCGACAGGGTACAATCAGCCCCAGCATTTT; CDR3: CASRATGYNQPQHF
size: many; D: TRBD2; V: TRBV24-1; J: TRBJ2-1; DNA: TGTGCCACCAGTGATTGGCGGGGGTTCTACAATGAGCAGTTCTTC; CDR3: CATSDWRGFYNEQFF
size: few; D: NA; V: TRBV29-1; J: TRBJ2-7; DNA: TGCAGCGTTGAAGATCTCAACGAGCAGTACTTC; CDR3: CSVEDLNEQYF
size: NA; D: TRBD1; V: TRBV18; J: TRBJ1-2; DNA: TGTGCCAGCTCACCGGGACCGGGACAGGGGAATGGCTACACCTTC; CDR3: CASSPGPGQGNGYTF
size: many; D: NA; V: TRBV7-2; J: TRBJ2-3; DNA: TGTGCCAGCAGCTTAGAACCCTCCTTAGATACGCAGTATTTT; CDR3: CASSLEPSLDTQYF
size: many; D: NA; V: TRBV7-3; J: TRBJ2-3; DNA: TGTGCCAGCAGCTCGGGACGGAGCACAGATACGCAGTATTTT; CDR3: CASSSGRSTDTQYF
size: NA; D: NA; V: TRBV12-3/TRBV12-4; J: TRBJ2-2; DNA: TGTGCCAGCAGTGACCCAGGGGGGGCCATGGCCGGGGAGCTGTTTTTT; CDR3: CASSDPGGAMAGELFF
size: few; D: NA; V: TRBV6-4; J: TRBJ2-1; DNA: TGTGCCAGCAGTGACTCGCACGGCTCCTACAATGAGCAGTTCTTC; CDR3: CASSDSHGSYNEQFF
size: NA; D: NA; V: TRBV5-1; J: TRBJ1-1; DNA: TGCGCCAGCAGTTCCGGGACACCGAACACTGAAGCTTTCTTT; CDR3: CASSSGTPNTEAFF
size: few; D: TRBD1; V: TRBV7-8; J: TRBJ1-2; DNA: TGTGCCAGCAGCGAATGGACAGGTCGTAGCTACACCTTC; CDR3: CASSEWTGRSYTF